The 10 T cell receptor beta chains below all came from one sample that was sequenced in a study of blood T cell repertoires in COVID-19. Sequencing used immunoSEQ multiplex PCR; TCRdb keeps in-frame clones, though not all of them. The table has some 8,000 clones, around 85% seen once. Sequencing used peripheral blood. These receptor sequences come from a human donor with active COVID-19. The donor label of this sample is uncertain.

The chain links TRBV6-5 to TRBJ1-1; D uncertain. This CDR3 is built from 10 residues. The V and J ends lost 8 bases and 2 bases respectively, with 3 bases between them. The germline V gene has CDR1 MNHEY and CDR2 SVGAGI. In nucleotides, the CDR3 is TGTGCCAGCCGTAACACTGAAGCTTTCTTT. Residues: CASRNTEAFF.

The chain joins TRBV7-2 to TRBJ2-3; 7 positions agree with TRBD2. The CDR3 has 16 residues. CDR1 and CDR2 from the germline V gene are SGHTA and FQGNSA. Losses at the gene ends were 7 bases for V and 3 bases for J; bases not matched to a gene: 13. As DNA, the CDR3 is TGTGCCAGCACTACAGGCGGAGCGGGATTGACAGATACGCAGTATTTT. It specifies CASTTGGAGLTDTQYF. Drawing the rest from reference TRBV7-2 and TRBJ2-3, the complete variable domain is GAGVSQSPSNKVTEKGKDVELRCDPISGHTALYWYRQSLGQGLEFLIYFQGNSAPDKSGLPSDRFSAERTGGSVSTLTIQRTQQEDSAVYLCASTTGGAGLTDTQYFGPGTRLTVL.

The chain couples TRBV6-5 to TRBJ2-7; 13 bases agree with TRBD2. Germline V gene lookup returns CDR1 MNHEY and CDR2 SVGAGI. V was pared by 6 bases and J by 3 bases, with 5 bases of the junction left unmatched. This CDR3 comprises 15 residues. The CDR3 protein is CASRAGLAGFYEQYF. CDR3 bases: TGTGCCAGCAGGGCGGGACTAGCGGGATTCTACGAGCAGTACTTC.

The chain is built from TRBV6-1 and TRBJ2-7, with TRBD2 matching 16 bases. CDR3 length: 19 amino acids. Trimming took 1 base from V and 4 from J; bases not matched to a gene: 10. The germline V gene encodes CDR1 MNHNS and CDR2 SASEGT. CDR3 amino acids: CASSEVGEGLAGGPYEQYF. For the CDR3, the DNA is TGTGCCAGCAGTGAAGTTGGCGAGGGACTAGCGGGAGGGCCTTACGAGCAGTACTTC.

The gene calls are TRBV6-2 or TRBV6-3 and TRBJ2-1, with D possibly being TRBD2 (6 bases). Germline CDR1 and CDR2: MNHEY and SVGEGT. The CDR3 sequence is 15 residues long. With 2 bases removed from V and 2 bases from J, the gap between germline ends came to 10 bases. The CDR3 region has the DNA TGTGCCAGCAGTTACGCGGGGCTTACCTACAATGAGCAGTTCTTC. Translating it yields CASSYAGLTYNEQFF.

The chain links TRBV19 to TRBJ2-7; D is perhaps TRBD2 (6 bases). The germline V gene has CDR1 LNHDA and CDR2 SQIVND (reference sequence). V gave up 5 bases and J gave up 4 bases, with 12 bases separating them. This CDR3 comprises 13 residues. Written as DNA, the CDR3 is TGTGCCAGTAGTGCAAGTGGAGGGTACGAGCAGTACTTC. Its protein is CASSASGGYEQYF.

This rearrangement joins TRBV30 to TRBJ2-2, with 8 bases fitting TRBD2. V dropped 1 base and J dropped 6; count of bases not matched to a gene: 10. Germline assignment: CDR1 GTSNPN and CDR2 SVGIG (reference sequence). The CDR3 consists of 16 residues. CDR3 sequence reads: CAWSASNGRAAGELFF. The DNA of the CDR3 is TGTGCCTGGAGTGCCTCTAACGGGAGGGCCGCCGGGGAGCTGTTTTTT.

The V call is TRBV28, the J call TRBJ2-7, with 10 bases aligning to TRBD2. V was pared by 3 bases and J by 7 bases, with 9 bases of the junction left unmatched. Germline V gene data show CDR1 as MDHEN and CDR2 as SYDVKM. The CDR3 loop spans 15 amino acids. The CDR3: CASSFALAGVEEQYF. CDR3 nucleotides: TGTGCCAGCAGTTTTGCTCTAGCGGGAGTTGAAGAGCAGTACTTC. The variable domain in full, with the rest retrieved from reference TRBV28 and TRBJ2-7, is DVKVTQSSRYLVKRTGEKVFLECVQDMDHENMFWYRQDPGLGLRLIYFSYDVKMKEKGDIPEGYSVSREKKERFSLILESASTNQTSMYLCASSFALAGVEEQYFGPGTRLTVT.

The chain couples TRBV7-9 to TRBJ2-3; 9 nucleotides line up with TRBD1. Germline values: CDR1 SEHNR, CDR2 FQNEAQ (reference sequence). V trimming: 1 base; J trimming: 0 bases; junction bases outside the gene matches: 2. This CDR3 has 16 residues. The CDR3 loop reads CASSLGDRASTDTQYF. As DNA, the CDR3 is TGTGCCAGCAGCTTAGGGGACAGGGCTAGCACAGATACGCAGTATTTT.

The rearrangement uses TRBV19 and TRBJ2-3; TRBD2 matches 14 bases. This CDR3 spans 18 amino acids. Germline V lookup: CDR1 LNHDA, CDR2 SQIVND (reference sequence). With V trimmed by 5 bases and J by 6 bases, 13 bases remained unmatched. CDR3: CASSPVTGLAGAGDTQYF. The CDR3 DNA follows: TGTGCCAGTAGTCCTGTGACGGGACTAGCGGGAGCTGGGGATACGCAGTATTTT.